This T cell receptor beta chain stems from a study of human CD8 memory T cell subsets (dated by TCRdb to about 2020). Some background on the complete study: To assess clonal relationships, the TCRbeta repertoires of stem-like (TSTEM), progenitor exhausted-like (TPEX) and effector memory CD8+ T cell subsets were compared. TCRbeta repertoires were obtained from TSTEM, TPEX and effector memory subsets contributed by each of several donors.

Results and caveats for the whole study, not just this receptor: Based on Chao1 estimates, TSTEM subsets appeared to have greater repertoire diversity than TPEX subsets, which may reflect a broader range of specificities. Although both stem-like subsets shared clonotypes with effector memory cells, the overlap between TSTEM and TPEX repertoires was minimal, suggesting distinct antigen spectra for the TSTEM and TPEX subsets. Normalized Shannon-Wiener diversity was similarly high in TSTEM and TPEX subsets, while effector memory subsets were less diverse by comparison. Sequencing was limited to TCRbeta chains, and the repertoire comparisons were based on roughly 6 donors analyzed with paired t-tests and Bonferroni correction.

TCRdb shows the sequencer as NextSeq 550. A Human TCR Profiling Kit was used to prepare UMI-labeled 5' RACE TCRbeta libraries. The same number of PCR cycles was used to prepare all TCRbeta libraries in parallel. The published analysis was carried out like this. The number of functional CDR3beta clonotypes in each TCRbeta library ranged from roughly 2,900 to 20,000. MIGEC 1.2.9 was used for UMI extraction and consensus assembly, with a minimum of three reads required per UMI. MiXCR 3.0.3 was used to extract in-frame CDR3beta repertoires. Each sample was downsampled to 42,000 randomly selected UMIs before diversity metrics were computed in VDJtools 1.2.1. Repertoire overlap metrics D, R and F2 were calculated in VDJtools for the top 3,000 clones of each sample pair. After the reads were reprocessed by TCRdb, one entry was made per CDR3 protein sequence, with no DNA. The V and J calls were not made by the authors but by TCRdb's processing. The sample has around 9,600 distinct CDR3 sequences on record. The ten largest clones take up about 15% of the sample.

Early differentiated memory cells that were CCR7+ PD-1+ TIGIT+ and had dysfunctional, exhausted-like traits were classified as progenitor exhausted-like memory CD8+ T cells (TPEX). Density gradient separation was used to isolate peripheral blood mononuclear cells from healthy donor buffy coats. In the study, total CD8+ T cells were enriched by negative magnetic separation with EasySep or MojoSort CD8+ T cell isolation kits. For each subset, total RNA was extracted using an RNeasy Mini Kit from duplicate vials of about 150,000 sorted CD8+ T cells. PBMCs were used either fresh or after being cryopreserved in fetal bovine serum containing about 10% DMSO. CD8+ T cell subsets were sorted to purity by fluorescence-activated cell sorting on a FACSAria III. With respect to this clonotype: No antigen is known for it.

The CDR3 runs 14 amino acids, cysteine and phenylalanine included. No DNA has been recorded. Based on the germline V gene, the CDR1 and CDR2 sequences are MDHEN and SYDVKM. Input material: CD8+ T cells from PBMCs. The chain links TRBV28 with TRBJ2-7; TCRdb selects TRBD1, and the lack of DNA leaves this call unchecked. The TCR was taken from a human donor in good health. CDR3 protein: CASSDPLRQYEQYF.